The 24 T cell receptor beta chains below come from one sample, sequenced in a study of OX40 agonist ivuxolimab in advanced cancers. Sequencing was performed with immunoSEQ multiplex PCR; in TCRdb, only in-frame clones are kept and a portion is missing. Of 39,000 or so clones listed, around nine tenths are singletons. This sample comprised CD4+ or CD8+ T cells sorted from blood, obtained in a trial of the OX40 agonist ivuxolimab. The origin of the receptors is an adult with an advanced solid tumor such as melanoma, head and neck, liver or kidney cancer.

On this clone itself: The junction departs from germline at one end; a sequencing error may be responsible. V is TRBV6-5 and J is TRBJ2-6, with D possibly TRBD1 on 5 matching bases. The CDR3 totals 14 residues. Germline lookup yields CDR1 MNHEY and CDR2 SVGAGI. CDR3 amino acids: CACRMGLGANVLTF. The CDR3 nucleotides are TGTGCCTGCAGAATGGGGCTCGGGGCCAACGTCCTGACTTTC.

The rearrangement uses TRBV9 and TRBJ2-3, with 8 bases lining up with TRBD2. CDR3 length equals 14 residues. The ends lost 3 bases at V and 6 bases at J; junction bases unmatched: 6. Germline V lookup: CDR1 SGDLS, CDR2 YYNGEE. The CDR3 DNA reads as TGTGCCAGCAGCGCCTCTTGGACTAGCGATACGCAGTATTTT. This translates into CASSASWTSDTQYF.

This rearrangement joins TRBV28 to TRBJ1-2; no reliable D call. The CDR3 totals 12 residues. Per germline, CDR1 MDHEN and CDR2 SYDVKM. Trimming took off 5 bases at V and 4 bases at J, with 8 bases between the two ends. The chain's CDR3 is CASSLGGYGYTF. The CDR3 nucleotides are TGTGCCAGCAGTCTAGGTGGCTATGGCTACACCTTC.

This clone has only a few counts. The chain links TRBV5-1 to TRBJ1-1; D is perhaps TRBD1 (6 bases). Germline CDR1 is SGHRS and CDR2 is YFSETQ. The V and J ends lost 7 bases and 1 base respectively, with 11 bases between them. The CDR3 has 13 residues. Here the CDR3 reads CASGQTGNTEAFF. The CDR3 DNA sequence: TGCGCCAGCGGACAGACTGGGAACACTGAAGCTTTCTTT.

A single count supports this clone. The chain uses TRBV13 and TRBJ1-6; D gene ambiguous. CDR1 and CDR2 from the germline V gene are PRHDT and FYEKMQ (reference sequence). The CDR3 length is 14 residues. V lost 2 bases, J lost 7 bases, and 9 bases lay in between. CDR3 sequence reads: CASSLQGKNSPLHF. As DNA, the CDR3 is TGTGCCAGCAGCTTACAAGGAAAGAATTCACCCCTCCACTTT.

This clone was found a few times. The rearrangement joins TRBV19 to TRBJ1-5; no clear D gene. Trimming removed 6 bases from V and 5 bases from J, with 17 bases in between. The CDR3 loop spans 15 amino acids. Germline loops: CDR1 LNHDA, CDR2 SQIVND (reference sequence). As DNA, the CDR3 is TGTGCCAGTAGGCCCCCCTGGGGTCAGGATCAGCCCCAGCATTTT. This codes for CASRPPWGQDQPQHF.

CDR3 amino acids: CAISSGQGAKYGKLFF. CDR3 nucleotides: TGTGCCATCAGTTCGGGACAGGGGGCGAAGTATGGAAAACTGTTTTTT. The chain couples TRBV10-3 to TRBJ1-4, with 12 positions matching TRBD1. The CDR3 sequence is 16 residues long. Trimming cost V 5 bases and J 10 bases; bases outside gene matches: 11. The germline V gene encodes CDR1 ENHRY and CDR2 SYGVKD.

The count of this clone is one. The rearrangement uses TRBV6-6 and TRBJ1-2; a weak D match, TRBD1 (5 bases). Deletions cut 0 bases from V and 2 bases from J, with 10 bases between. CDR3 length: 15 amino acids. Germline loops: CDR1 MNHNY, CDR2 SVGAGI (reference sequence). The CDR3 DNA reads TGTGCCAGCAGTTACTCTAGGGGCGCAAACTATGGCTACACCTTC. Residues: CASSYSRGANYGYTF.

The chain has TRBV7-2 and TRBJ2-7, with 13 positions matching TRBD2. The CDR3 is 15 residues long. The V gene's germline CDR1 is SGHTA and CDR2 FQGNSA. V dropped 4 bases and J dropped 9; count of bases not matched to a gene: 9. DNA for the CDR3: TGTGCCAGCAGCTCGACATCGGGACTAGCGGGATTGCAGTACTTC. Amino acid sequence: CASSSTSGLAGLQYF. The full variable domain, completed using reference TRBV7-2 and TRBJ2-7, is GAGVSQSPSNKVTEKGKDVELRCDPISGHTALYWYRQSLGQGLEFLIYFQGNSAPDKSGLPSDRFSAERTGGSVSTLTIQRTQQEDSAVYLCASSSTSGLAGLQYFGPGTRLTVT.

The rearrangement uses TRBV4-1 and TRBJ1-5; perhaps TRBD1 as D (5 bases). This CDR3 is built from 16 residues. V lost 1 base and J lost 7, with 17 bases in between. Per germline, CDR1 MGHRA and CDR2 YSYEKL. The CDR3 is CASSQGTGGNRQPQHF. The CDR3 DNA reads TGCGCCAGCAGCCAAGGAACGGGGGGGAATAGGCAGCCCCAGCATTTT.

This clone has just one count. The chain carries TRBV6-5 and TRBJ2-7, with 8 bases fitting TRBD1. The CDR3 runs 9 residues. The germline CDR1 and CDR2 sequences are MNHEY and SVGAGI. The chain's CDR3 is CRTGNEQYF. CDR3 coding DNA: TGTCGGACAGGGAACGAGCAGTACTTC.

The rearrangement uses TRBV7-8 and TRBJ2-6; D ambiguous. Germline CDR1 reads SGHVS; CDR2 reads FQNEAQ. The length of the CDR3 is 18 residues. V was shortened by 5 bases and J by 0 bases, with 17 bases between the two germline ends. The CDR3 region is CASSRDRHSFSGANVLTF. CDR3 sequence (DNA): TGTGCCAGCAGCCGAGACCGCCACTCATTCTCTGGGGCCAACGTCCTGACTTTC. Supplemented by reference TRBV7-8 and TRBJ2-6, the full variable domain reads GAGVSQSPRYKVAKRGQDVALRCDPISGHVSLFWYQQALGQGPEFLTYFQNEAQLDKSGLPSDRFFAERPEGSVSTLKIQRTQQEDSAVYLCASSRDRHSFSGANVLTFGAGSRLTVL.

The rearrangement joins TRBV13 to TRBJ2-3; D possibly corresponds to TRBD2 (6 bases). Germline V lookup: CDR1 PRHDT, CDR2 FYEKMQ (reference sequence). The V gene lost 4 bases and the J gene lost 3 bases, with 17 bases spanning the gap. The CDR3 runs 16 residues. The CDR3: CASSYGSPRVTDTQYF. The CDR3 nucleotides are TGTGCCAGCAGCTACGGGAGCCCCCGGGTGACAGATACGCAGTATTTT.

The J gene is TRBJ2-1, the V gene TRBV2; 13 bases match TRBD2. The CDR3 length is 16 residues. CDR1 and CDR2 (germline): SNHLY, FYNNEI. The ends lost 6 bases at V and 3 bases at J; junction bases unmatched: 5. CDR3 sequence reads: CASSLRLAGGYNEQFF. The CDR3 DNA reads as TGTGCCAGCAGCCTTCGACTAGCGGGAGGCTACAATGAGCAGTTCTTC.

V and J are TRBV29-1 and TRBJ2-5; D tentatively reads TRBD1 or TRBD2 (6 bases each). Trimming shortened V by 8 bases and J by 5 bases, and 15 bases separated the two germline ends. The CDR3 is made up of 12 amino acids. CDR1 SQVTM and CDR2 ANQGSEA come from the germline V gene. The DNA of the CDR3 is TGCAGCTCTAAGGGGGGAAGCGAGACCCAGTACTTC. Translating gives CSSKGGSETQYF.

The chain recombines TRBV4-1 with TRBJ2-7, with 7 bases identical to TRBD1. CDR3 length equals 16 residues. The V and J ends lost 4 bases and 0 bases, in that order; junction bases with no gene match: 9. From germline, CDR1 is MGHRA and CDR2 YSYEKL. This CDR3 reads CASSPRPGTVSYEQYF. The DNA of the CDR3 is TGCGCCAGCAGCCCCCGTCCAGGGACAGTCTCCTACGAGCAGTACTTC.

CDR3 bases: TGTGCCAGCAGCTCACTAGTCTTGGGAAATACGCAGTATTTT. Translated, it gives CASSSLVLGNTQYF. This sequence joins TRBV7-2 and TRBJ2-3; D may be TRBD2 (5 bases). V lost 4 bases to trimming and J lost 7 bases, with 15 bases between them. Germline assignment: CDR1 SGHTA and CDR2 FQGNSA. The CDR3 has 14 amino acids.

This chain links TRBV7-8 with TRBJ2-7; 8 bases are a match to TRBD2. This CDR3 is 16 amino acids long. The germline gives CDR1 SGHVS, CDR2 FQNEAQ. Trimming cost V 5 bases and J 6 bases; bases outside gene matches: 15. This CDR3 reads CASSPRGSGSFGEQYF. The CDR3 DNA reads TGTGCCAGCAGCCCCAGGGGCAGCGGGAGTTTCGGCGAGCAGTACTTC.

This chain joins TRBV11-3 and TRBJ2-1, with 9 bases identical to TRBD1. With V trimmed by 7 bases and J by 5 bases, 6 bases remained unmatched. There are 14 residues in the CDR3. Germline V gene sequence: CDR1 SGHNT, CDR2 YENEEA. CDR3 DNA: TGTGCCAGCACCAGGGGACAGGGTAACAATGAGCAGTTCTTC. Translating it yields CASTRGQGNNEQFF.

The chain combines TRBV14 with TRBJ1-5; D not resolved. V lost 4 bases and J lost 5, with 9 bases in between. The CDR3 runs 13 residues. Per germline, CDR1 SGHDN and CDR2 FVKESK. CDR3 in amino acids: CASSLFLHQPQHF. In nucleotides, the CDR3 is TGTGCCAGCAGCCTTTTCTTGCATCAGCCCCAGCATTTT.

CDR3 DNA: TGTGCCAGCTCCAGGTCGTCTAACTATGGCTACACCTTC. It encodes CASSRSSNYGYTF. The chain carries TRBV9 and TRBJ1-2; no reliable D call. Trimming pared 7 bases from V and 0 bases from J, leaving 10 bases between. Germline V gene lookup returns CDR1 SGDLS and CDR2 YYNGEE. The CDR3 runs 13 residues. The entire variable domain, with the rest obtained from reference TRBV9 and TRBJ1-2, is as follows: DSGVTQTPKHLITATGQRVTLRCSPRSGDLSVYWYQQSLDQGLQFLIQYYNGEERAKGNILERFSAQQFPDLHSELNLSSLELGDSALYFCASSRSSNYGYTFGSGTRLTVV.

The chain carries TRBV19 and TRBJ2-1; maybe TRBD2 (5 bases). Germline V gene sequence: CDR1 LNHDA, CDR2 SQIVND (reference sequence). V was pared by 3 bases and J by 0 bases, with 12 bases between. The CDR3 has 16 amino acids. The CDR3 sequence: CASSMQDWSSYNEQFF. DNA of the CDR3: TGTGCCAGTAGTATGCAGGACTGGAGCTCCTACAATGAGCAGTTCTTC.

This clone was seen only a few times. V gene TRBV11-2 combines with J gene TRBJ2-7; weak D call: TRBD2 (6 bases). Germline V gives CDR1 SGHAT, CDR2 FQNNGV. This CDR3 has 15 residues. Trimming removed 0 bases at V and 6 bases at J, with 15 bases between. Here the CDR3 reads CASSLETGVVSEQYF. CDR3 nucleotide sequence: TGTGCCAGCAGCTTAGAGACGGGAGTAGTATCCGAGCAGTACTTC.

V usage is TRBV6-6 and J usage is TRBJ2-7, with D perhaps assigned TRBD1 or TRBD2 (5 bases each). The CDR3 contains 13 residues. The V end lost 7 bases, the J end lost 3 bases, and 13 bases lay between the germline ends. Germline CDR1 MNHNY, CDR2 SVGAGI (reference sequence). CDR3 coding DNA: TGTGCCAGCACCCCGGGACGGAACTACGAGCAGTACTTC. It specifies CASTPGRNYEQYF.